These 17 T cell receptor beta chains were sequenced from one sample in a study of regulatory T cells in long-lasting Graves disease. Time point reported: persistent/refractory GD, antithyroid drugs over 5 years with positive TRAb. The TCR library was made from RNA that had been extracted from PBMCs in TRIzol. Researchers made TCR beta libraries by using iRepertoire HTBI primers and running Arm-PCR on CDR3 regions. TCRdb processed the multiplex PCR reads anew with MiXCR; each CDR3 protein has one entry. The sample lists a few hundred thousand distinct CDR3 sequences; roughly 21% were seen once. The sample consisted of peripheral blood mononuclear cells (PBMCs), taken when the disease was refractory, from a patient treated with antithyroid drugs. The receptors come from a female donor with Graves disease.

There are many counts of this clonotype. The V and J genes are TRBV7-2 and TRBJ1-6; D gene ambiguous. The CDR3 contains 13 residues. Germline CDR1 reads SGHTA; CDR2 reads FQGNSA. The germline V and J ends were trimmed by 1 base and 10 bases, with 8 bases remaining between them. CDR3 region: CASSLDEGSPLHF. The CDR3 region has the DNA TGTGCCAGCAGCTTAGATGAGGGATCACCCCTCCACTTT.

V gene TRBV20-1 combines with J gene TRBJ1-6; D remains ambiguous. The CDR3 has 14 amino acids. The germline CDR1 and CDR2 sequences are DFQATT and SNEGSKA (reference sequence). Trimming removed 5 bases from V and 7 bases from J, with 15 bases in between. The CDR3 DNA follows: TGCAGTGCTTACCCGTGGACTTCAAATTCACCCCTCCACTTT. It is translated as CSAYPWTSNSPLHF.

This clonotype has a count of ten or more. This chain uses TRBV12-5 with TRBJ2-5, with D perhaps TRBD1 (6 bases). Looked up from germline, CDR1 is LGHNT and CDR2 is FRNRAP. The CDR3 totals 21 residues. With 0 bases removed from V and 2 bases from J, the gap between germline ends came to 28 bases. The CDR3 region is CASGLVRSGHLTLGEQETQYF. The CDR3 DNA is TGTGCTAGTGGTTTGGTACGTTCGGGACACCTGACACTGGGAGAGCAAGAGACCCAGTACTTC.

V and J are TRBV29-1 and TRBJ1-1; D unresolved. The CDR3 is 13 amino acids. Trimming removed 4 bases from V and 6 bases from J, with 15 bases in between. Germline CDR1 is SQVTM and CDR2 is ANQGSEA. This CDR3 is CSVVFNRYAEAFF. The CDR3 coding sequence is TGCAGCGTTGTCTTTAACCGGTACGCTGAAGCTTTCTTT.

The sample holds one count of this clonotype. The chain couples TRBV5-1 to TRBJ2-5; TRBD1 aligns across 9 bases. The CDR3 extends over 16 amino acids. Germline lookup yields CDR1 SGHRS and CDR2 YFSETQ. After removal of 1 base from V and 3 bases from J, the junction contained 7 bases not matched to a gene. The CDR3 DNA is TGCGCCAGCAGCTTGTCGGGACAGGGTTTTGAAGAGACCCAGTACTTC. The encoded protein is CASSLSGQGFEETQYF.

This clonotype was seen repeatedly, ten times or more. The chain has TRBV6-1 and TRBJ1-5, with D maybe TRBD1 (5 bases). Per germline, CDR1 MNHNS and CDR2 SASEGT. This CDR3 region has 15 residues. V lost 6 bases and J lost 7, with 19 bases in between. This CDR3 is CASRPWAGTGQPQHF. CDR3 bases: TGTGCCAGCAGACCCTGGGCGGGGACGGGGCAGCCCCAGCATTTT.

The chain carries TRBV9 and TRBJ2-2; possible D gene TRBD1, 6 bases. This CDR3 is built from 15 residues. The V and J ends lost 8 bases and 2 bases respectively, with 16 bases between them. Germline values: CDR1 SGDLS, CDR2 YYNGEE. Here the CDR3 reads CASARGQINTGELFF. CDR3 in DNA: TGTGCCAGTGCTAGGGGACAAATCAACACCGGGGAGCTGTTTTTT.

This clonotype was recorded a few times. The chain uses TRBV7-8 and TRBJ1-1, with a possible D match to TRBD1 (5 bases). The CDR3 length is 13 residues. Germline CDR1 is SGHVS and CDR2 is FQNEAQ. Trimming stripped 4 bases from V and 11 bases from J, with 17 bases between. CDR3 sequence (DNA): TGTGCCAGCAGCTCCGGGGGGGAGGTTGTGGCTTTCTTT. This codes for CASSSGGEVVAFF.

This clonotype was detected a few times. This sequence joins TRBV4-2 and TRBJ2-5; no reliable D call. The CDR3 is 14 residues long. Trimming removed 1 base at V and 3 bases at J, with 9 bases between. CDR1 and CDR2 (germline): LGHNA, YNFKEQ. The CDR3 DNA reads as TGTGCCAGCAGCCAAGTAGGTCCAGAAGAGACCCAGTACTTC. Translation: CASSQVGPEETQYF.

There are a few counts of this clonotype. The gene calls are TRBV11-2 and TRBJ2-3; the D gene is possibly TRBD1 (6 bases). The CDR3 loop spans 14 amino acids. V was pared by 5 bases and J by 0 bases, with 9 bases between. Germline lookup yields CDR1 SGHAT and CDR2 FQNNGV. In DNA, the CDR3 is TGTGCCAGCAGCATAGGACAGAGCACAGATACGCAGTATTTT. It specifies CASSIGQSTDTQYF.

The chain recombines TRBV25-1 with TRBJ1-2, with TRBD1 identical over 8 bases. Germline lookup yields CDR1 MGHDK and CDR2 SYGVNS. The V gene end was trimmed by 2 bases and the J gene end by 3 bases; junction bases not matched to a gene: 11. The CDR3 has 17 residues. CDR3 nucleotides: TGTGCCAGCAGTGAACCAGGGGGCAGGGGGGCCCACTATGGCTACACCTTC. Its protein is CASSEPGGRGAHYGYTF.

This clonotype was found once. The gene calls are TRBV28 and TRBJ2-7; 8 positions agree with TRBD1. Per the germline V gene, CDR1 is MDHEN and CDR2 is SYDVKM. This CDR3 is built from 14 residues. The trim removed 6 bases at V and 3 bases at J, leaving 7 bases unmatched. The CDR3 nucleotides are TGTGCCAGCAGCCCGACAGGGGACTTCTACGAGCAGTACTTC. This sequence encodes CASSPTGDFYEQYF.

Here the CDR3 DNA reads TGTGCCAGCAGACGGACAGGGGGTGATCAGCCCCAGCATTTT. Encoded protein: CASRRTGGDQPQHF. The rearrangement links TRBV28 to TRBJ1-5; 10 bases align to TRBD1. The length of the CDR3 is 14 residues. Germline-derived CDR1 and CDR2 are MDHEN and SYDVKM. The V segment lost 6 bases and the J segment 5 bases; nucleotides outside the gene matches: 4.

The DNA of the CDR3 is TGCGCCAGCAGTAGAACTTTAGGGACAGAAGGAGAGCAGTACTTC. Translating gives CASSRTLGTEGEQYF. The V and J genes are TRBV4-1 and TRBJ2-7, with 7 bases matching TRBD1. Losses at the gene ends were 6 bases for V and 7 bases for J; bases not matched to a gene: 15. The length of the CDR3 is 15 residues. Germline CDR1 MGHRA, CDR2 YSYEKL.

V gene TRBV19 combines with J gene TRBJ1-2, with TRBD1 as a possible D gene (6 bases). V gave up 7 bases and J gave up 0 bases, with 12 bases separating them. CDR1 is LNHDA, CDR2 SQIVND, per germline (reference sequence). The CDR3 consists of 14 residues. CDR3 coding DNA: TGTGCCAGTATCCGGACAGCCTCTAACTATGGCTACACCTTC. Protein sequence: CASIRTASNYGYTF.

This clonotype was recorded many times. V usage is TRBV3-1 and J usage is TRBJ2-5; D gene uncertain. CDR3 size: 12 residues. The ends were cut back, 0 bases at V and 7 bases at J, with 6 bases in the middle. Per germline, CDR1 LGHDT and CDR2 YNNKEL (reference sequence). CDR3 protein: CASSQEWGTQYF. CDR3 in DNA: TGTGCCAGCAGCCAAGAATGGGGGACCCAGTACTTC.

This clonotype was picked up many times. The gene calls are TRBV2 and TRBJ1-1; tentative D call: TRBD1 (5 bases). Trimming took off 7 bases at V and 0 bases at J, with 9 bases between the two ends. Germline assignment: CDR1 SNHLY and CDR2 FYNNEI. This CDR3 region has 13 residues. For the CDR3, the DNA is TGTGCCAGCATCAGGGCCATGAACACTGAAGCTTTCTTT. It is translated as CASIRAMNTEAFF.